This T cell receptor beta chain was sequenced during a study of blood T cells in healthy people across ages. With a J-beta primer mix and a sample-barcoded 5' primer, a second PCR ran about 7 to 12 cycles. Sequencing recovered at least 2.5 million CDR3-containing paired-end reads from each sample. TCRdb passed the 5' RACE reads through MiXCR, listing each CDR3 protein once. The sample lists approximately 730,000 distinct CDR3 sequences; roughly 50% were seen once. The ends were cut back, 1 base at V and 11 bases at J, with 14 bases in the middle. Germline loops: CDR1 LGHDT, CDR2 YNNKEL (reference sequence). The CDR3 has 13 amino acids. A minimum of 6 micrograms of total RNA was extracted per sample.

The V call is TRBV3-1, the J call TRBJ1-1; D might be TRBD1 (6 bases). Sequencing input: blood. This TCR derives from a man aged 80 or over in good health. This CDR3 is CASSQGIGGAAFF. Written as DNA, the CDR3 is TGTGCCAGCAGCCAAGGGATCGGGGGGGCGGCTTTCTTT.